Detailed here is one T cell receptor (beta chain). This specimen belongs to a study of cytomegalovirus exposure and HLA in healthy donors. Vbeta (60) and Jbeta (13) primers were used in the PCR. Sequenced by immunoSEQ multiplex PCR; TCRdb stores in-frame clones only, minus some. Its table lists under 45,000 clones. The CDR3 loop spans 14 amino acids. The V and J ends lost 7 bases and 4 bases respectively, with 15 bases between them. Germline V gene lookup returns CDR1 MDHEN and CDR2 SYDVKM. The TCR originated in a male donor in good health and CMV-seronegative. The genes are TRBV28 and TRBJ2-3; a possible D gene is TRBD2 (6 bases). Sequencing was carried out using PBMCs. The CDR3 reads CASISQGGSDTQYF. The CDR3 DNA reads as TGTGCCAGCATCTCGCAGGGAGGCTCAGATACGCAGTATTTT.